This T cell receptor beta chain was profiled in a study of T cells after yellow fever vaccination. The CDR3 runs to 15 residues. Germline V gene data show CDR1 as MGHRA and CDR2 as YSYEKL. J lost 10 bases, V lost 1 base, and 7 bases had no gene match. TCRdb re-analysed the 5' RACE reads in MiXCR, keeping a single row per CDR3 protein. Among hundreds of thousands of distinct CDR3 sequences, 20% to 25% were seen once, and the ten largest hold roughly a sixth. The starting material was PBMCs, obtained roughly 20 days after the first yellow fever vaccination. This chain joins TRBV4-1 and TRBJ1-6, with 7 bases lining up with TRBD1. The TCR sequence derives from a man aged 18 to 30 who received the YFV17D yellow fever vaccine. The DNA of the CDR3 is TGCGCCAGCAGCCAAGGGGAGACAGGGAAGTCACCCCTCCACTTT. Residues: CASSQGETGKSPLHF.